A selection of T cell receptor beta chains follows, all from one sample in a study of T cells in Graves' hyperthyroidism and ophthalmopathy. Via MiXCR, TCRdb re-called the multiplex PCR reads, giving one row per CDR3 protein. The sample lists more than 300,000 distinct CDR3 sequences; approximately 18% were seen once. The material sequenced was blood. All receptors derive from a man aged 18-30 years with Graves' ophthalmopathy. Each CDR3 is given with its conserved first and last residue. The D gene is left open where the match is weak. Size is stated for part of the rows, as once, few or many counts, or as a class when the clone is expanded.

J gene,V gene,clone size,CDR3 length,D gene,CDR3 DNA,CDR3 protein
TRBJ2-1,TRBV11-2,many,15,TRBD2,TGTGCCAGCAGCCCCAGACTAGCGGGGGACAATGAGCAGTTCTTC,CASSPRLAGDNEQFF
TRBJ1-6,TRBV27,once,17,.,TGTGCCAGCAGCCCCGGCCTATACCCCGCTAATAATTCACCCCTCCGCTTT,CASSPGLYPANNSPLRF
TRBJ2-7,TRBV27,medium-sized,13,TRBD1,TGTGCCAGCAGTTTTAACAGGGGCCACGAGCAGTACTTC,CASSFNRGHEQYF
TRBJ2-7,TRBV25-1,.,15,.,TGTGCCAGCAGTGCCACCGGGACGGGGACCTACGAGCAGTACTTC,CASSATGTGTYEQYF
TRBJ1-1,TRBV3-1,many,14,.,TGTGCCAGCACAAGTCAGCCGGGATACACTGAAGCTTTCTTT,CASTSQPGYTEAFF
TRBJ2-1,TRBV7-6,many,16,.,TGTGCCAGCAGCTTCGCGCGCGGGGGCTTCGAAAGTGAGCAGTTCTTC,CASSFARGGFESEQFF
TRBJ1-3,TRBV12-3/TRBV12-4,many,13,.,TGTGCCAGCAGTTTGGTGGAGGGAAACACCATATATTTT,CASSLVEGNTIYF
TRBJ1-1,TRBV5-8,few,14,TRBD1,TGTGCCAGCAGCCCCTGGGACAGGGGGCTTGAAGCTTTCTTT,CASSPWDRGLEAFF
TRBJ2-2,TRBV28,many,13,TRBD1,TGTGCCAGTGCTCCAGGGGGCTACGGGGAGCTGTTTTTT,CASAPGGYGELFF
TRBJ2-3,TRBV15,many,16,TRBD2,TGTGCCACCAGCAGAGAAGCGGGGGACGGCACAGATACGCAGTATTTT,CATSREAGDGTDTQYF
TRBJ2-5,TRBV6-4,few,15,.,TGTGCCAGCAGTGACGGAGGGCTCAGGCGGGAGACCCAGTACTTC,CASSDGGLRRETQYF
TRBJ2-5,TRBV11-2,many,16,TRBD2,TGTGCCAGCAGCTTAGAAAGGCTAGCGGGGGTAGAGACCCAGTACTTC,CASSLERLAGVETQYF
TRBJ2-3,TRBV7-3,many,15,TRBD1,TGTGCCAGCAGGGAAACAGGGGATAGCACAGATACGCAGTATTTT,CASRETGDSTDTQYF
TRBJ1-1,TRBV27,many,16,.,TGTGCCAGCAGTTTATCGTTCGGGGCCCTAAACACTGAAGCTTTCTTT,CASSLSFGALNTEAFF
TRBJ2-5,TRBV28,.,13,.,TGTGCCAGCGCCGGGACACCCCAAGAGACCCAGTACTTC,CASAGTPQETQYF
TRBJ1-3,TRBV6-1,many,12,.,TGTGCCAGCAGAGACGGTGGAAACACCATATATTTT,CASRDGGNTIYF
TRBJ1-1,TRBV6-2/TRBV6-3,.,13,.,TGTGCCAGCAGTTACCGAGTGAAGGATGAAGCTTTCTTT,CASSYRVKDEAFF
TRBJ2-7,TRBV2,.,14,.,TGTGCCAGCAGTGAAGACAGAAGATCCTACGAGCAGTACTTC,CASSEDRRSYEQYF
TRBJ2-7,TRBV29-1,.,13,.,TGCAGCGTTGGTCAGAGGATGACCTACGAGCAGTACTTC,CSVGQRMTYEQYF
TRBJ1-1,TRBV18,many,13,TRBD1,TGTGCCAGCTCCTCGGGACAGGGCGTTGAAGCTTTCTTT,CASSSGQGVEAFF